The clone carrying this T cell receptor beta chain was detected only a few times. Its antigen is not known. Using immunoSEQ multiplex PCR, the repertoire was profiled, and TCRdb retains in-frame clones only, with some absent. The table includes roughly 73,000 clones, 70% to 90% detected once. The data were obtained in a study of OX40 agonist ivuxolimab in advanced cancers. Findings of the study overall: The study observed clonal expansion of CD4+ and CD8+ blood T cells by week 6 at 0.1 to 3.0 mg/kg.

The CDR3 covers 15 residues. The V segment lost 1 base and the J segment 2 bases; nucleotides outside the gene matches: 4. Germline loops: CDR1 SGHVS, CDR2 FNYEAQ. Autoimmune disease history or systemic immunosuppression led to patients being barred. This sample comprised CD4+ or CD8+ T cells sorted from blood, obtained in a trial of the OX40 agonist ivuxolimab. The genes are TRBV7-6 and TRBJ2-7; 8 bases are shared with TRBD1. This receptor was obtained from an adult with an advanced solid tumor such as melanoma, head and neck, liver or kidney cancer. Written as DNA, the CDR3 is TGTGCCAGCAGCTTAGGTCCGGACAGGGCCTACGAGCAGTACTTC. It codes for CASSLGPDRAYEQYF.